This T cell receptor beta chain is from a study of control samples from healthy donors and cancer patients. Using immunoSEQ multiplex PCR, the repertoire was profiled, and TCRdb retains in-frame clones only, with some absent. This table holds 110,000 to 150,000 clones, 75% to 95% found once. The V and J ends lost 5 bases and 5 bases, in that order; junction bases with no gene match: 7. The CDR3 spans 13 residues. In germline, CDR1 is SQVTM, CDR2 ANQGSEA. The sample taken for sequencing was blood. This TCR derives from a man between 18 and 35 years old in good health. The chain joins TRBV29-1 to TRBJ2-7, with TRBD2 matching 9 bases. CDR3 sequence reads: CSVRLAGEHEQYF. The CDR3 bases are TGCAGCGTTCGATTAGCGGGGGAGCACGAGCAGTACTTC.